This TCR beta chain originates from a study of blood T cell repertoires in COVID-19. Recruitment covered 20 to 25 US areas and drew participants whose ages spanned about 18 to 90 years. There are 16 residues in the CDR3. Trimming took 3 bases from V and 1 from J; bases not matched to a gene: 6. Germline lookup yields CDR1 DFQATT and CDR2 SNEGSKA (reference sequence). Method: immunoSEQ multiplex PCR; TCRdb's copy keeps in-frame clones and lacks some. Of 270,000 or so clones in the sample, around 90% were seen once. This sequence originates from a man aged 35 to 55 who had been exposed to COVID-19. Material for sequencing was PBMCs or T cells enriched from blood (not recorded which). This chain uses TRBV20-1 with TRBJ2-1, with TRBD2 matching 10 bases. This CDR3 reads CSASGSGRTSYNEQFF. The CDR3 nucleotides are TGCAGTGCTAGTGGTAGCGGGAGGACGTCCTACAATGAGCAGTTCTTC.